This T cell receptor beta chain appears in the sequencing data of a study of shared clonotypes between healthy human individuals. Across the whole study: With ages of 18 to 49, the donors were a couple of women and a few men.

It was CD45RO-negative cells, positively selected for CCR7, that made up naive CD8 cells, with terminally differentiated effector memory CD45RA+ cells excluded. The CDR3 has 17 residues. V lost 5 bases, J lost 0 bases, and 14 bases lay in between. In germline, CDR1 is SGHDN, CDR2 FVKESK. As concerns this clone: Its antigen remains unidentified.

Clones were read by immunoSEQ multiplex PCR, and TCRdb kept only the in-frame ones, dropping some. The sample records over 800,000 clones, approximately 92% being singletons. Whole-study findings and limits: Enrolling few donors narrowed the genetic and exposure-history diversity that was represented. A reduction in generation probabilities was seen for non-shared clonotypes relative to those shared by all four donors. Of the naive CD4 clonotypes, around 4.8% were shared across a handful of donors.

The clonotype was recovered from a man aged 25-45 years in good health. This chain joins TRBV14 and TRBJ2-6; D is perhaps TRBD2 (5 bases). The sequenced sample consisted of naive CD8+ T cells sorted from blood. The CDR3 region is CASSSWTALSGANVLTF. The CDR3 nucleotides are TGTGCCAGCAGCTCTTGGACTGCCCTCTCTGGGGCCAACGTCCTGACTTTC.